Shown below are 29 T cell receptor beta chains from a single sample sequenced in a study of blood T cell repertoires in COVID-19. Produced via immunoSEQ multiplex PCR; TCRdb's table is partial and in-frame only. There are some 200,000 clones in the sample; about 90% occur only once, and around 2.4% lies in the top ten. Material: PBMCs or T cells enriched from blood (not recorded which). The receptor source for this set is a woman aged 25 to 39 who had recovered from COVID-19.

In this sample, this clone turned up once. The CDR3, as DNA: TGTGCCAGCAGTTGGGGGGTGGACCAGCCCCAGCATTTT. Residues: CASSWGVDQPQHF. The J gene is TRBJ1-5, the V gene TRBV6-6; weak D call: TRBD1 (5 bases). CDR3 length equals 13 residues. Germline CDR1 reads MNHNY; CDR2 reads SVGAGI (reference sequence). V was shortened by 4 bases and J by 7 bases, with 11 bases between the two germline ends.

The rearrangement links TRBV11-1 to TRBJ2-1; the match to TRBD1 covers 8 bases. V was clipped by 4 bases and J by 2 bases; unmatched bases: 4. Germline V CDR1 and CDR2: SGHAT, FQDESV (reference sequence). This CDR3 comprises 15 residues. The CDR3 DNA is TGTGCCAGCAGCTCAGACAGGGGACCCTACAATGAGCAGTTCTTC. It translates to CASSSDRGPYNEQFF.

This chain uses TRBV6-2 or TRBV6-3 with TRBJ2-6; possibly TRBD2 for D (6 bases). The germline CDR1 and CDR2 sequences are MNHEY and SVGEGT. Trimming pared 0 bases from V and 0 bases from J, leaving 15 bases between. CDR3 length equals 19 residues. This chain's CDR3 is CASSYSPGGALSGANVLTF. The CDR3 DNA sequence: TGTGCCAGCAGTTACTCTCCTGGAGGGGCCCTCTCTGGGGCCAACGTCCTGACTTTC.

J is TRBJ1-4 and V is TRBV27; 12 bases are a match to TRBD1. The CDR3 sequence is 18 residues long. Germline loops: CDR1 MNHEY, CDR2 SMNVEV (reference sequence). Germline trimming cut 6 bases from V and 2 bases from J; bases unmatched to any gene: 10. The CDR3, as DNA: TGTGCCAGCAGCCATCGTAGGGACAGGGGGCGTACTAATGAAAAACTGTTTTTT. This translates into CASSHRRDRGRTNEKLFF.

CDR3 sequence reads: CASSYPGETRVSSEKLFF. The CDR3 bases are TGTGCCAGCAGCTACCCGGGGGAGACCAGGGTCTCGAGTGAAAAACTGTTTTTT. This chain links TRBV7-9 with TRBJ1-4; a weak D match, TRBD1 (5 bases). The V gene lost 4 bases and the J gene lost 7 bases, with 25 bases spanning the gap. Germline assignment: CDR1 SEHNR and CDR2 FQNEAQ (reference sequence). The CDR3 runs to 18 residues. The entire variable domain, with the rest obtained from reference TRBV7-9 and TRBJ1-4, is as follows: DTGVSQNPRHKITKRGQNVTFRCDPISEHNRLYWYRQTLGQGPEFLTYFQNEAQLEKSRLLSDRFSAERPKGSFSTLEIQRTEQGDSAMYLCASSYPGETRVSSEKLFFGSGTQLSVL.

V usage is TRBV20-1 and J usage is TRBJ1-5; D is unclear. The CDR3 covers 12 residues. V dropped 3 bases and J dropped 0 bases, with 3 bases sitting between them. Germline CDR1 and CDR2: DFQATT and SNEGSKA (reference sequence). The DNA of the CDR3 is TGCAGTGCTAGTTATAGCAATCAGCCCCAGCATTTT. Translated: CSASYSNQPQHF.

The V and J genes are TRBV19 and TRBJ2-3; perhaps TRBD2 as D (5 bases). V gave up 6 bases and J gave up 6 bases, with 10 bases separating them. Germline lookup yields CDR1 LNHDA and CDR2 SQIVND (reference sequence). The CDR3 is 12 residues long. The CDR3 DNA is TGTGCCAGTAGCCCGGACTGGGATACGCAGTATTTT. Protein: CASSPDWDTQYF.

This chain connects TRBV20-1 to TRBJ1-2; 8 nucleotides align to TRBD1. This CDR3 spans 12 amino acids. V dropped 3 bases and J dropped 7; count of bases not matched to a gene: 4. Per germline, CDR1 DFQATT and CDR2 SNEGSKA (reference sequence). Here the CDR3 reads CSASVTGGGYTF. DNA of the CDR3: TGCAGTGCTAGTGTCACAGGGGGTGGCTACACCTTC.

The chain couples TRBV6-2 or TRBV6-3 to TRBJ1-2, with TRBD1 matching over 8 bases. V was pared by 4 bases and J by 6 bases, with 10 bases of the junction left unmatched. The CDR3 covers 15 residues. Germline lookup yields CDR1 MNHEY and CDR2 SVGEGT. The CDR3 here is CASSLIVRGRNGYTF. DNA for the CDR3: TGTGCCAGCAGTTTAATCGTCAGGGGGCGAAATGGCTACACCTTC.

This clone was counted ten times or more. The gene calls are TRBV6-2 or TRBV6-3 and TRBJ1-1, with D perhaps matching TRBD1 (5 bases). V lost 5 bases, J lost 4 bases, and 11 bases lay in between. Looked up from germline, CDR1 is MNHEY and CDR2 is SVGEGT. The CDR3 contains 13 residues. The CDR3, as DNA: TGTGCCAGCAGTCCAGGGTGGCGCACTGAAGCTTTCTTT. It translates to CASSPGWRTEAFF.

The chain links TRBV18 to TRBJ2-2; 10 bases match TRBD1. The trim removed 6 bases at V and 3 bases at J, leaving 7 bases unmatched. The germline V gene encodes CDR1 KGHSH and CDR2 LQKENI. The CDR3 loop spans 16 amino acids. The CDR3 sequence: CASSKAGTGDTGELFF. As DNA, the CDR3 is TGTGCCAGCTCCAAGGCCGGGACAGGGGACACCGGGGAGCTGTTTTTT. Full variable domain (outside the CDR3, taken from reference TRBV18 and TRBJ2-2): NAGVMQNPRHLVRRRGQEARLRCSPMKGHSHVYWYRQLPEEGLKFMVYLQKENIIDESGMPKERFSAEFPKEGPSILRIQQVVRGDSAAYFCASSKAGTGDTGELFFGEGSRLTVL.

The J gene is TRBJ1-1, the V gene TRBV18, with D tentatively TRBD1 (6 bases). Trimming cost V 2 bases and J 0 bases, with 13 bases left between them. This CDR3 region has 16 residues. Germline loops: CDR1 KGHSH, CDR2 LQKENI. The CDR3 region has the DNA TGTGCCAGCTCACCAACGAGGACAGAGATGAACACTGAAGCTTTCTTT. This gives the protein CASSPTRTEMNTEAFF.

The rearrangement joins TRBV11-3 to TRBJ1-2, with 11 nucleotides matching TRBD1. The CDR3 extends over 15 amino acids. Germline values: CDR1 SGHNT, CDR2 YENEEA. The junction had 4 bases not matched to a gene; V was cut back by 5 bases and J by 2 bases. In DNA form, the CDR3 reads TGTGCCAGCAGCGCCCGGACAGGGGGCAACTATGGCTACACCTTC. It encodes CASSARTGGNYGYTF.

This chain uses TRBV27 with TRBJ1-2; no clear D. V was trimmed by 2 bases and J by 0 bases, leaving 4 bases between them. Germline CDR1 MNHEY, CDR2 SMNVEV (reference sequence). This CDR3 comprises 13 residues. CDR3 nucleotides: TGTGCCAGCAGTTTACGGGCTAACTATGGCTACACCTTC. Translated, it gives CASSLRANYGYTF.

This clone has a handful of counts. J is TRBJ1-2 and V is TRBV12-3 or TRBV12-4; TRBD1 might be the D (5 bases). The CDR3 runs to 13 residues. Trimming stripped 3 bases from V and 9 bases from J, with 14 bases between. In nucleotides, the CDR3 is TGTGCCAGCAGTTTTATGGGGGGAGGGAGCTACACCTTC. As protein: CASSFMGGGSYTF.

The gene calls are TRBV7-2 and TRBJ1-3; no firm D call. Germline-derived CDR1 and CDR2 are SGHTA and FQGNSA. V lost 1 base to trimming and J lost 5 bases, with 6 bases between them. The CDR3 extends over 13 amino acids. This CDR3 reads CASSLGGRNTIYF. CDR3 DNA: TGTGCCAGCAGCTTAGGAGGGAGAAACACCATATATTTT.

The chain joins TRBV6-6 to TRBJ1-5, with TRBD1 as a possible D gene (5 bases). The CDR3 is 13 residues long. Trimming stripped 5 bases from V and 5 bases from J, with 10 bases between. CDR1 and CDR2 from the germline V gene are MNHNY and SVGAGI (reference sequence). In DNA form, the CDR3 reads TGTGCCAGCAGTCGACAGTTGGATCAGCCCCAGCATTTT. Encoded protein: CASSRQLDQPQHF.

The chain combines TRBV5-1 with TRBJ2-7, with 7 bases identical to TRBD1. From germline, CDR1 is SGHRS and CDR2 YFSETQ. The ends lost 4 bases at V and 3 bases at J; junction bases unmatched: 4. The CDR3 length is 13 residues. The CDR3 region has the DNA TGCGCCAGCAGCCCCCGGACAGGCTACGAGCAGTACTTC. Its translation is CASSPRTGYEQYF.

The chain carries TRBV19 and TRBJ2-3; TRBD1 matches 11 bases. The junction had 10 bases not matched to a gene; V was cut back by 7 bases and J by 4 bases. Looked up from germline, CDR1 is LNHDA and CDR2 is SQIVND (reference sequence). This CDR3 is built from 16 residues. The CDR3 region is CASNRGQGASSDTQYF. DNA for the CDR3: TGTGCCAGTAACCGAGGACAGGGGGCAAGTTCAGATACGCAGTATTTT. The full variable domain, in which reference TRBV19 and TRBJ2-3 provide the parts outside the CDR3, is DGGITQSPKYLFRKEGQNVTLSCEQNLNHDAMYWYRQDPGQGLRLIYYSQIVNDFQKGDIAEGYSVSREKKESFPLTVTSAQKNPTAFYLCASNRGQGASSDTQYFGPGTRLTVL.

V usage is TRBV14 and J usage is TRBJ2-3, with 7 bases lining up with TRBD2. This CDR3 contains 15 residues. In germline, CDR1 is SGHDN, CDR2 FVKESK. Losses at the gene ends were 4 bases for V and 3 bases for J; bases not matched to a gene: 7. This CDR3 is CASSLFAGVTDTQYF. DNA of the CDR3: TGTGCCAGCAGCCTTTTCGCGGGGGTGACAGATACGCAGTATTTT.

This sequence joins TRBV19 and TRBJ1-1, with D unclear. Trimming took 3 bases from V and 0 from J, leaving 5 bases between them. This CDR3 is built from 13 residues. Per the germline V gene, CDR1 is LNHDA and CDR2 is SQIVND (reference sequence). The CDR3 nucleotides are TGTGCCAGTAGTATTACACTGAACACTGAAGCTTTCTTT. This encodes CASSITLNTEAFF.

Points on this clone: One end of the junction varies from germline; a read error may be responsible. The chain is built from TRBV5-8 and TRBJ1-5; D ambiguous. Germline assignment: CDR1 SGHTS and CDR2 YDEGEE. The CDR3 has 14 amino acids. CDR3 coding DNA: TGTGCCAGCAGTTTGGGGAGTCACAATCAGCCCCAGCATTTT. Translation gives CASSLGSHNQPQHF.

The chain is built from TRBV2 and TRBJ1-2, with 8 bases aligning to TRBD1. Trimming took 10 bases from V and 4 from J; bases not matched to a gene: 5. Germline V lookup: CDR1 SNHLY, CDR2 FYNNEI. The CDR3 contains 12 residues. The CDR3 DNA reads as TGTGCCACCATAGGGACAGGCTATGGCTACACCTTC. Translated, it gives CATIGTGYGYTF.

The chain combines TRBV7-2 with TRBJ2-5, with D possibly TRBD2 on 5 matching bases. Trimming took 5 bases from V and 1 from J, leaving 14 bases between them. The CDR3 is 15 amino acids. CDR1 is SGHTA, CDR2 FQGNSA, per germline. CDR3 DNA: TGTGCCAGCAGCCCCCGAACTAGATCCCAAGAGACCCAGTACTTC. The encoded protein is CASSPRTRSQETQYF.

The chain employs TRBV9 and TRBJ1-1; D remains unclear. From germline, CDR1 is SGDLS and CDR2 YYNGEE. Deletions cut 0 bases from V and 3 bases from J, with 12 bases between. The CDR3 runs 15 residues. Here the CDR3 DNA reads TGTGCCAGCAGCGTAGGGGCCGGGGATGACACTGAAGCTTTCTTT. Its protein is CASSVGAGDDTEAFF.

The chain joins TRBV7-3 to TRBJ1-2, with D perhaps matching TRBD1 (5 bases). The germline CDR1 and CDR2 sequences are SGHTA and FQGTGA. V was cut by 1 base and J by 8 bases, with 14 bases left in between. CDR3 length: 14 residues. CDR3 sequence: CASSLNPGLDGYTF. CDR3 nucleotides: TGTGCCAGCAGCTTAAATCCAGGGTTGGACGGCTACACCTTC.

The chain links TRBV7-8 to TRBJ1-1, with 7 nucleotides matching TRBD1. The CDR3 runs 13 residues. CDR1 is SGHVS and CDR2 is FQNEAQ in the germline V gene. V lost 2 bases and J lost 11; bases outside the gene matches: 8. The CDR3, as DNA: TGTGCCAGCAGCTTATGGGGGACAGCCCGGGCTTTCTTT. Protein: CASSLWGTARAFF.

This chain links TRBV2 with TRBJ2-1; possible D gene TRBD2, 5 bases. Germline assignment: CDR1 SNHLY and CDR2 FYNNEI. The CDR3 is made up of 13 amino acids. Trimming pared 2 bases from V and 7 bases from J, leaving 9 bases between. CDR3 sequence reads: CASSELSGNEQFF. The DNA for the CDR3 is TGTGCCAGCAGTGAACTGTCGGGGAATGAGCAGTTCTTC.

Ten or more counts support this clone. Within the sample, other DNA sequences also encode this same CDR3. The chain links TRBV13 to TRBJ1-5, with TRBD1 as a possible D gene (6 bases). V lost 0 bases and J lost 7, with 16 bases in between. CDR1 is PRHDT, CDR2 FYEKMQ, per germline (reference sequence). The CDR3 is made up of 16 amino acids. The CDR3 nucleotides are TGTGCCAGCAGCTTAGGTCGAGGGGGGGGCAGGCAGCCCCAGCATTTT. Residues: CASSLGRGGGRQPQHF.